Detailed here is one T cell receptor (beta chain). As yet, its antigen is unknown. This sample is drawn from a study of cytomegalovirus exposure and HLA in healthy donors. Study findings and constraints: Clonal expansion, a later analysis showed, was greater in HLA-associated TCR beta chains than in equally common others. Reportedly, HLA-A and HLA-B alleles of most subjects were accurately predicted from TCR beta. TCR beta chain V- and J-gene trimming was linked, in a later analysis, to a missense variant in DCLRE1C.

Primers: 60 Vbeta forward and 13 Jbeta reverse. Profiled with immunoSEQ multiplex PCR; TCRdb holds only in-frame clones, not every one. The table shows some 130,000 clones, with about four fifths occurring only once. Sequencing was done on a sample of PBMCs. This sequence originates from a male donor in good health and CMV-seronegative.

The CDR3 reads CASSYRGGAGDTQYF. The CDR3, as DNA: TGTGCCAGCAGTTACCGCGGGGGGGCCGGAGATACGCAGTATTTT. The chain employs TRBV6-5 and TRBJ2-3, with 9 bases identical to TRBD2. The CDR3 length is 15 residues. V was clipped by 2 bases and J by 5 bases; unmatched bases: 5. Per germline, CDR1 MNHEY and CDR2 SVGAGI.